This T cell receptor beta chain came from a study of blood T cell repertoires in COVID-19. Trimming took 4 bases from V and 4 from J, leaving 18 bases between them. CDR1 SGHRS and CDR2 YFSETQ come from the germline V gene. This CDR3 is 15 amino acids long. This table comes from immunoSEQ multiplex PCR, and its TCRdb copy is limited to in-frame clones, with some not included. Here the sample spans fewer than 300,000 clones, 85% being singletons. The V and J genes are TRBV5-1 and TRBJ2-7; tentative D call: TRBD2 (7 bases). The clonotype was recovered from a woman aged 45 to 65 who had recovered from COVID-19. Sequencing was carried out using PBMCs or T cells enriched from blood (not recorded which). The CDR3 protein is CASSEWGGPNYEQYF. As DNA, the CDR3 is TGCGCCAGCAGCGAGTGGGGGGGCCCCAATTACGAGCAGTACTTC.